This entry describes one T cell receptor beta chain. Its target is unknown. Compared with germline, one end of the junction differs, possibly owing to a read error. Germline V lookup: CDR1 DFQATT, CDR2 SNEGSKA (reference sequence). This CDR3 is built from 16 residues. The entry originates in a study of blood T cells in healthy people across ages. Study results and caveats: When one million T cells were used, diversity estimates were thought to be underestimates. With age, beta diversity per million T cells declined roughly linearly, significantly by roughly 40.

Then a second PCR, running roughly 7 to 11 cycles, was carried out with a sample-barcoded 5' primer and a J-beta primer mix. Sequencing of every sample gave 2.5 million or more CDR3-containing paired-end reads. Via MiXCR, TCRdb re-called the 5' RACE reads, giving one row per CDR3 protein. The profile shows some 900,000 distinct CDR3 sequences, roughly 52% of them singletons. The sequence was obtained from a man between 25 and 39 years old in good health. The sequenced sample consisted of blood. This chain uses TRBV20-1 with TRBJ2-1; D possibly corresponds to TRBD2 (6 bases). The CDR3 spells CSAGDGGRSSYNEQFF. The CDR3 coding sequence is TGCAGTGCTGGAGATGGGGGGAGGAGCTCCTACAATGAGCAGTTCTTC.